The 14 T cell receptor beta chains presented below share a single source sample, sequenced in a study of low-dose radiotherapy and immunotherapy resistance in tumors. Gene-specific TRAV and TRBV primers were used for first-strand cDNA, covering alpha and beta chains. It was with a constant-region primer and a V-primer adapter that TCRs were amplified over 20 PCR cycles. TCRdb reprocessed the reads with MiXCR, giving one entry per CDR3 protein. The sample has 64,000 or so distinct CDR3 sequences; approximately 31% are singletons. Time point here: before trial treatment. The sequenced sample was PBMCs, obtained before treatment. Receptors originate from a female donor with ovarian cancer.

The chain combines TRBV13 with TRBJ2-5, with a tentative D call TRBD1 (5 bases). This CDR3 spans 15 amino acids. The germline gives CDR1 PRHDT, CDR2 FYEKMQ (reference sequence). V shed 6 bases and J shed 5 bases, with 19 bases lying between them. This CDR3 is CASSDPRGLYETQYF. As DNA, the CDR3 is TGTGCCAGCAGTGACCCAAGGGGCCTCTATGAGACCCAGTACTTC.

Many counts were recorded for this clonotype. This sequence joins TRBV20-1 and TRBJ1-5, with TRBD1 identical over 9 bases. With V trimmed by 6 bases and J by 6 bases, 9 bases remained unmatched. The germline gives CDR1 DFQATT, CDR2 SNEGSKA (reference sequence). The CDR3 contains 14 residues. DNA for the CDR3: TGCAGTGCCGGGGGACAGGGCGGGAGTCAGCCCCAGCATTTT. Translation: CSAGGQGGSQPQHF.

A few counts support this clonotype. The chain's CDR3 is CATSDYPDNYGYTF. CDR3 nucleotide sequence: TGTGCCACCAGTGATTACCCAGATAACTATGGCTACACCTTC. The V and J genes are TRBV24-1 and TRBJ1-2; D not resolved. V shed 2 bases and J shed 1 base, with 7 bases lying between them. This CDR3 has 14 amino acids. Germline V gives CDR1 KGHDR, CDR2 SFDVKD.

This clonotype was detected only a few times. The CDR3 nucleotides are TGTGCCAGCAGCTTAGTAAGCGGGAGACAAGAGACCCAGTACTTC. This translates into CASSLVSGRQETQYF. The gene calls are TRBV11-2 and TRBJ2-5, with 8 bases matching TRBD2. This CDR3 spans 15 amino acids. Germline V gene data show CDR1 as SGHAT and CDR2 as FQNNGV. Trimming removed 1 base from V and 2 bases from J; junction bases left unmatched: 3.

This clonotype was recorded many times. V usage is TRBV6-2 or TRBV6-3 and J usage is TRBJ1-2; D call uncertain. The germline gives CDR1 MNHEY, CDR2 SVGEGT. The CDR3 covers 11 residues. V was cut by 6 bases and J by 3 bases, with 5 bases left in between. The CDR3: CASSGHYGYTF. In DNA, the CDR3 is TGTGCCAGCAGCGGACACTATGGCTACACCTTC.

This clonotype has a count of ten or more. V and J are TRBV6-2 or TRBV6-3 and TRBJ2-7; 8 bases are a match to TRBD1. Per germline, CDR1 MNHEY and CDR2 SVGEGT. This CDR3 has 15 amino acids. The ends lost 5 bases at V and 3 bases at J; junction bases unmatched: 9. CDR3 amino acids: CASSRTGQPVYEQYF. The CDR3 DNA follows: TGTGCCAGCAGTCGGACAGGGCAACCAGTCTACGAGCAGTACTTC.

The V call is TRBV6-2 or TRBV6-3, the J call TRBJ2-7; D is perhaps TRBD1 (5 bases). The CDR3 loop spans 13 amino acids. Trimming cost V 7 bases and J 0 bases, with 10 bases left between them. The germline gives CDR1 MNHEY, CDR2 SVGEGT. The CDR3 DNA is TGTGCCAGCACCAGGGCCAGCTCCTACGAGCAGTACTTC. It translates to CASTRASSYEQYF.

At least ten counts were recorded for this clonotype. This chain joins TRBV5-1 and TRBJ2-1, with TRBD1 identical over 7 bases. Germline V gene data show CDR1 as SGHRS and CDR2 as YFSETQ. Unmatched junction bases numbered 12, after V lost 4 bases and J lost 2 bases. The CDR3 length is 17 residues. The CDR3 sequence is CASSRGTAPVTYNEQFF. CDR3 coding DNA: TGCGCCAGCAGCAGAGGGACAGCCCCGGTCACCTACAATGAGCAGTTCTTC. Filled out from reference TRBV5-1 and TRBJ2-1, the complete variable domain reads KAGVTQTPRYLIKTRGQQVTLSCSPISGHRSVSWYQQTPGQGLQFLFEYFSETQRNKGNFPGRFSGRQFSNSRSEMNVSTLELGDSALYLCASSRGTAPVTYNEQFFGPGTRLTVL.

This clonotype showed up just a few times. This rearrangement joins TRBV28 to TRBJ2-3; 7 bases map to TRBD2. This CDR3 region has 17 residues. V lost 6 bases, J lost 4 bases, and 16 bases stayed unmatched. Germline V gene sequence: CDR1 MDHEN, CDR2 SYDVKM. The CDR3 protein is CASSYQLGPAGSDTQYF. Here the CDR3 DNA reads TGTGCCAGCAGCTACCAACTGGGCCCAGCGGGGTCAGATACGCAGTATTTT. Together with reference TRBV28 and TRBJ2-3, the CDR3 gives the full variable domain: DVKVTQSSRYLVKRTGEKVFLECVQDMDHENMFWYRQDPGLGLRLIYFSYDVKMKEKGDIPEGYSVSREKKERFSLILESASTNQTSMYLCASSYQLGPAGSDTQYFGPGTRLTVL.

The CDR3 loop is CASSSPPFRGTDTQYF. The CDR3 DNA reads TGTGCCAGCAGCTCCCCCCCATTCAGGGGCACAGATACGCAGTATTTT. The genes are TRBV7-9 and TRBJ2-3; weak D call: TRBD1 (5 bases). Germline-derived CDR1 and CDR2 are SEHNR and FQNEAQ (reference sequence). The CDR3 runs to 16 residues. V lost 4 bases and J lost 1, with 15 bases in between.

This clonotype occurred a few times. V and J are TRBV27 and TRBJ2-1; 12 nucleotides line up with TRBD2. This CDR3 is built from 15 residues. V lost 2 bases and J lost 6; bases outside the gene matches: 2. Germline V lookup: CDR1 MNHEY, CDR2 SMNVEV (reference sequence). The CDR3 spells CASSLLAGGLNEQFF. The CDR3, as DNA: TGTGCCAGCAGTTTACTAGCGGGAGGGCTCAATGAGCAGTTCTTC.

Note on this clonotype: A far larger clone is off by one base, so a read error is likely. The genes are TRBV4-2 and TRBJ2-1; D is undetermined. The germline CDR1 and CDR2 sequences are LGHNA and YNFKEQ. There are 13 residues in the CDR3. V was trimmed by 0 bases and J by 10 bases, leaving 10 bases between them. CDR3: CASSQDTTYEQFF. CDR3 bases: TGTGCCAGCAGCCAAGATACCACGTACGAGCAGTTCTTC.

The V and J genes are TRBV5-1 and TRBJ2-7; 7 bases match TRBD1. CDR3 size: 14 residues. The junction had 9 bases not matched to a gene; V was cut back by 4 bases and J by 5 bases. CDR1 is SGHRS and CDR2 is YFSETQ in the germline V gene. The CDR3 DNA is TGCGCCAGCAGCCCACCCCTGACAGGGAACGAGCAGTACTTC. This encodes CASSPPLTGNEQYF.

The V gene is TRBV7-8, the J gene TRBJ2-5; TRBD2 matches at 10 bases. The CDR3 is made up of 16 amino acids. The germline V gene encodes CDR1 SGHVS and CDR2 FQNEAQ. After removal of 1 base from V and 2 bases from J, the junction contained 4 bases not matched to a gene. The CDR3, as DNA: TGTGCCAGCAGCTTAGACAAGCGGGAGGGTCAAGAGACCCAGTACTTC. Translating it yields CASSLDKREGQETQYF.